One sample yielded the 11 T cell receptor beta chains listed below, sequenced in a study of beta chain features in type 1 diabetes. General study results and limits: Among all four CD4+ subsets, Type 1 diabetes patients had TCRB CDR3s that were moderately but significantly shorter.

These TCRs are of unknown antigen specificity. The isolated RNA, all of it, was reverse transcribed, so expressed TCRB transcripts were what got sequenced. Clones were read by immunoSEQ multiplex PCR, and TCRdb kept only the in-frame ones, dropping some. The profile shows around 130,000 clones, 9% of them singletons. The sequencing sample was made of central memory CD4+ T cells from blood. The receptors shown here come from a man in his thirties or forties with type 1 diabetes.

This clone occurred a few times. J is TRBJ2-5 and V is TRBV7-8, with 7 bases aligning to TRBD2. This CDR3 is built from 14 residues. Germline V gene data show CDR1 as SGHVS and CDR2 as FQNEAQ. J was trimmed by 5 bases and V by 4 bases; bases with no gene match: 7. The CDR3 region has the DNA TGTGCCAGCAGCTCGGGAGGCCCCGTGGAGACCCAGTACTTC. Encoded protein: CASSSGGPVETQYF.

There are a few counts of this clone. V and J are TRBV28 and TRBJ1-1; TRBD1 is a possible D gene (6 bases). The V gene's germline CDR1 is MDHEN and CDR2 SYDVKM. The CDR3 length is 14 residues. Trimming left V 6 bases short and J 5 bases short, with 16 bases between. The chain's CDR3 is CASSSQGKWTEAFF. The CDR3 nucleotides read TGTGCCAGCAGCTCTCAGGGGAAGTGGACTGAAGCTTTCTTT.

This clone was detected a few times. The chain links TRBV2 to TRBJ2-3; 9 bases match TRBD2. The V and J ends lost 8 bases and 3 bases, in that order; junction bases with no gene match: 6. This CDR3 region has 14 residues. Germline values: CDR1 SNHLY, CDR2 FYNNEI. The CDR3 sequence: CASASSGVTDTQYF. The CDR3 coding sequence is TGTGCCAGCGCCTCTAGCGGGGTTACAGATACGCAGTATTTT.

The V call is TRBV7-2, the J call TRBJ2-2; the D gene is possibly TRBD1 (6 bases). Deletions cut 6 bases from V and 0 bases from J, with 11 bases between. The CDR3 contains 15 residues. The germline gives CDR1 SGHTA, CDR2 FQGNSA. The CDR3 region has the DNA TGTGCCAGCAGAAGACAGGCTACGAACACCGGGGAGCTGTTTTTT. This translates into CASRRQATNTGELFF.

This clone was counted a few times. J is TRBJ2-1 and V is TRBV4-2; TRBD2 might be the D (5 bases). Germline CDR1 is LGHNA and CDR2 is YNFKEQ. This CDR3 has 13 amino acids. The ends were cut back, 1 base at V and 7 bases at J, with 8 bases in the middle. CDR3 DNA: TGTGCCAGCAGCCAAGGTCCGGGGAATGAGCAGTTCTTC. This encodes CASSQGPGNEQFF.

The rearrangement links TRBV6-5 to TRBJ2-7; a possible D gene is TRBD2 (7 bases). There are 13 residues in the CDR3. With 5 bases removed from V and 3 bases from J, the gap between germline ends came to 11 bases. CDR1 is MNHEY, CDR2 SVGAGI, per germline. CDR3 amino acids: CASSQGGGYEQYF. The CDR3, as DNA: TGTGCCAGCAGTCAGGGAGGGGGCTACGAGCAGTACTTC.

Details on this clone: Distinct nucleotide sequences in the sample also encode this CDR3. The chain links TRBV7-3 to TRBJ2-5, with D possibly matching TRBD2 (6 bases). Trimming cost V 1 base and J 4 bases, with 7 bases left between them. The CDR3 is made up of 13 amino acids. Germline lookup yields CDR1 SGHTA and CDR2 FQGTGA. CDR3 nucleotide sequence: TGTGCCAGCAGCTTAATGGGGGGAGAGACCCAGTACTTC. It is translated as CASSLMGGETQYF.

The J gene is TRBJ1-6, the V gene TRBV11-2, with 10 bases that match TRBD1. The germline CDR1 and CDR2 sequences are SGHAT and FQNNGV. V shed 8 bases and J 9 bases; nucleotides not matched to a gene: 13. There are 16 residues in the CDR3. CDR3 loop: CASAPTFGTGASPLHF. The CDR3 DNA sequence: TGTGCCAGCGCCCCAACCTTCGGGACAGGGGCTTCACCCCTCCACTTT. Full variable domain (outside the CDR3, taken from reference TRBV11-2 and TRBJ1-6): EAGVAQSPRYKIIEKRQSVAFWCNPISGHATLYWYQQILGQGPKLLIQFQNNGVVDDSQLPKDRFSAERLKGVDSTLKIQPAKLEDSAVYLCASAPTFGTGASPLHFGNGTRLTVT.

This clone has only a few counts. The chain joins TRBV20-1 to TRBJ1-1, with 7 bases matching TRBD1. CDR3 length equals 11 residues. Trimming removed 3 bases from V and 11 bases from J; junction bases left unmatched: 6. Germline CDR1 and CDR2: DFQATT and SNEGSKA (reference sequence). CDR3 protein: CSARADRDAFF. The CDR3, as DNA: TGCAGTGCTAGGGCTGACAGGGACGCTTTCTTT.

The chain has TRBV2 and TRBJ1-5, with D unresolved. The V gene lost 5 bases and the J gene lost 2 bases, with 10 bases spanning the gap. Germline CDR1 is SNHLY and CDR2 is FYNNEI. The CDR3 sequence is 14 residues long. CDR3 sequence reads: CASSPGNRNQPQHF. The DNA for the CDR3 is TGTGCCAGCAGTCCCGGGAATCGCAATCAGCCCCAGCATTTT. The full variable domain, its missing parts supplied by reference TRBV2 and TRBJ1-5, is EPEVTQTPSHQVTQMGQEVILRCVPISNHLYFYWYRQILGQKVEFLVSFYNNEISEKSEIFDDQFSVERPDGSNFTLKIRSTKLEDSAMYFCASSPGNRNQPQHFGDGTRLSIL.

This clone has more than one count but fewer than ten. This sequence joins TRBV5-6 and TRBJ2-7; 8 nucleotides agree with TRBD2. The CDR3 is 16 amino acids. J gave up 7 bases and V 2 bases, and 14 bases lay outside the gene matches. Germline CDR1 is SGHDT and CDR2 is YYEEEE. The CDR3 here is CASSLWSGGGKYEQYF. CDR3 sequence (DNA): TGTGCCAGCAGCTTATGGTCTGGCGGGGGGAAGTATGAGCAGTACTTC.